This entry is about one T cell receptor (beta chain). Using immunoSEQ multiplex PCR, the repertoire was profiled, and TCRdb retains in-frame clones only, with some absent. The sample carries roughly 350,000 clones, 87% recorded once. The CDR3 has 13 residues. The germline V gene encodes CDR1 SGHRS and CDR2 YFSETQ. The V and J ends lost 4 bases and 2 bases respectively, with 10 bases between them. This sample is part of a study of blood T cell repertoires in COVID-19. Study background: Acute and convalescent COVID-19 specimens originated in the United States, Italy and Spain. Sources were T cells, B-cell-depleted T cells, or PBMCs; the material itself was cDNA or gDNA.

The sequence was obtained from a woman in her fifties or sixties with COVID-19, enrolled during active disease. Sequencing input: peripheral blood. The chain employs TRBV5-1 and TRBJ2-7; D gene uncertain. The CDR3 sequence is CASSLTAAYEQYF. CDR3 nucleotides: TGCGCCAGCAGCCTGACTGCGGCCTACGAGCAGTACTTC.